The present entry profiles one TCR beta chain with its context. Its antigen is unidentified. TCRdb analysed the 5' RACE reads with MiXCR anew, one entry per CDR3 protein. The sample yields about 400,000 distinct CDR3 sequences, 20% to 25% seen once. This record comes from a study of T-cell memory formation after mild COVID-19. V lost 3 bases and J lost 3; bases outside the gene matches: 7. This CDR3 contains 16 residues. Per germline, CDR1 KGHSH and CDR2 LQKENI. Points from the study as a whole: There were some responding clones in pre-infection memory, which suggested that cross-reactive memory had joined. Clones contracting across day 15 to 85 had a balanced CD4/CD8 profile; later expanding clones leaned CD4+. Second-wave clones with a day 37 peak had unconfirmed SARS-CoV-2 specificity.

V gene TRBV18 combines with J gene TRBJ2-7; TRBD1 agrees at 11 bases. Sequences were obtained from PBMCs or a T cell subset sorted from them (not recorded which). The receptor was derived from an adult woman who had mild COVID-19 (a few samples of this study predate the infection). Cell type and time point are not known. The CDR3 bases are TGTGCCAGCTCACCGACCGGGACAGGGGGATTCTACGAGCAGTACTTC. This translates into CASSPTGTGGFYEQYF.